The rows below give T cell receptor beta chains drawn from one sample of a study of blood T cell repertoires in COVID-19. The protocol was immunoSEQ multiplex PCR, while the TCRdb copy is restricted to in-frame clones and leaves out a portion. The repertoire holds some 93,000 clones, with about 89% as singletons. Source material: peripheral blood. The receptors stem from a man aged 45-60 years with acute or convalescent COVID-19. The CDR3 runs from the conserved cysteine through the conserved F or W. The D gene is left open where the match is weak. The size entry is marked missing in some rows and otherwise reads once, few, many or a size class.

v_gene,abundance,j_gene,d_gene,CDR3aa,CDR3nt
TRBV6-4,.,TRBJ1-4,TRBD1,CASTGTGGAKKLFF,TGTGCCAGCACCGGGACAGGGGGCGCGAAAAAACTGTTTTTT
TRBV19,once,TRBJ2-5,.,CASSIDRQGLGTQYF,TGTGCCAGTAGTATAGATAGACAGGGACTTGGGACCCAGTACTTC
TRBV4-1,.,TRBJ1-2,TRBD1,CASSQTEGTGGRYGYTF,TGCGCCAGCAGCCAAACGGAGGGGACAGGGGGAAGGTATGGCTACACCTTC
TRBV9,.,TRBJ2-1,TRBD2,CASSALAGHYNEQFF,TGTGCCAGCAGCGCGCTAGCGGGACATTACAATGAGCAGTTCTTC
TRBV27,.,TRBJ1-5,.,CASSLNPGQPQHF,TGTGCCAGCAGTCTTAATCCCGGGCAGCCCCAGCATTTT
TRBV11-3,.,TRBJ1-1,TRBD1,CASSRSQGAGNTEAFF,TGTGCCAGCAGTAGGAGCCAGGGGGCAGGCAACACTGAAGCTTTCTTT
TRBV4-2,.,TRBJ1-1,.,CASSQVGAGDTEAFF,TGTGCCAGCAGCCAAGTGGGGGCAGGGGATACTGAAGCTTTCTTT
TRBV5-6,.,TRBJ1-6,.,CASSLLSGQNSPLHF,TGTGCCAGCAGCTTGCTATCAGGCCAAAATTCACCCCTCCACTTT
TRBV7-9,.,TRBJ2-1,.,CASSPSFNEQFF,TGTGCCAGCAGCCCCTCGTTCAATGAGCAGTTCTTC
TRBV12-3/TRBV12-4,.,TRBJ2-7,TRBD2,CASSRLANEQYF,TGTGCCAGCAGTAGACTAGCGAACGAGCAGTACTTC
TRBV7-2,.,TRBJ2-3,.,CASIRGLTTDTQYF,TGTGCCAGCATCAGAGGGCTTACCACAGATACGCAGTATTTT
TRBV27,once,TRBJ2-1,TRBD2,CASSRTSGGDLYNEQFF,TGTGCCAGCAGTCGGACTAGCGGAGGAGATCTCTACAATGAGCAGTTCTTC
TRBV6-5,.,TRBJ2-7,TRBD1,CASSSYGTELLYEQYF,TGTGCCAGCAGTTCATACGGGACAGAACTCCTCTACGAGCAGTACTTC
TRBV28,.,TRBJ1-1,.,CASSFSGFGNTEAFF,TGTGCCAGCAGTTTCTCAGGGTTTGGGAACACTGAAGCTTTCTTT
TRBV6-6,.,TRBJ2-7,.,CASSRGLNLYEQYF,TGTGCCAGCAGCCGGGGACTCAACCTCTACGAGCAGTACTTC
TRBV5-6,.,TRBJ1-3,.,CASSLRRGYSGNTIYF,TGTGCCAGCAGCTTGAGGCGGGGTTACTCTGGAAACACCATATATTTT
TRBV6-5,once,TRBJ1-2,.,CASDQGQANYGYTF,TGTGCCAGCGATCAGGGGCAGGCTAACTATGGCTACACCTTC
TRBV9,.,TRBJ2-3,TRBD2,CASSVAGAGAADTQYF,TGTGCCAGCAGCGTAGCCGGTGCGGGAGCGGCAGATACGCAGTATTTT
TRBV6-5,.,TRBJ1-1,TRBD1,CASSGQGALNTEAFF,TGTGCCAGCAGCGGCCAGGGGGCTTTGAACACTGAAGCTTTCTTT
TRBV7-9,.,TRBJ2-2,TRBD2,CASSPGREGGELFF,TGTGCCAGCAGCCCCGGCAGGGAGGGCGGGGAGCTGTTTTTT